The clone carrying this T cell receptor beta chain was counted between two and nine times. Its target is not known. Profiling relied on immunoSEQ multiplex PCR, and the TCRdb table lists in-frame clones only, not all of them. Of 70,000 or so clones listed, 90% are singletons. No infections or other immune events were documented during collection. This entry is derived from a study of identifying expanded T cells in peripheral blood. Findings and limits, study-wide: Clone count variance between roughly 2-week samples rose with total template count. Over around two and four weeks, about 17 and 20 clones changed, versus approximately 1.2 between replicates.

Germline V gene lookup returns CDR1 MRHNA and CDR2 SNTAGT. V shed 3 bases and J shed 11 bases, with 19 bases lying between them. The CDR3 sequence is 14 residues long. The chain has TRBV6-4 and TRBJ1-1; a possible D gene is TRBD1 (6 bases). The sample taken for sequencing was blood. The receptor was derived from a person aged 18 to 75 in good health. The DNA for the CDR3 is TGTGCCAGCAGTGAAATAGAGGGGGGTCCAGCGGCTTTCTTT. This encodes CASSEIEGGPAAFF.